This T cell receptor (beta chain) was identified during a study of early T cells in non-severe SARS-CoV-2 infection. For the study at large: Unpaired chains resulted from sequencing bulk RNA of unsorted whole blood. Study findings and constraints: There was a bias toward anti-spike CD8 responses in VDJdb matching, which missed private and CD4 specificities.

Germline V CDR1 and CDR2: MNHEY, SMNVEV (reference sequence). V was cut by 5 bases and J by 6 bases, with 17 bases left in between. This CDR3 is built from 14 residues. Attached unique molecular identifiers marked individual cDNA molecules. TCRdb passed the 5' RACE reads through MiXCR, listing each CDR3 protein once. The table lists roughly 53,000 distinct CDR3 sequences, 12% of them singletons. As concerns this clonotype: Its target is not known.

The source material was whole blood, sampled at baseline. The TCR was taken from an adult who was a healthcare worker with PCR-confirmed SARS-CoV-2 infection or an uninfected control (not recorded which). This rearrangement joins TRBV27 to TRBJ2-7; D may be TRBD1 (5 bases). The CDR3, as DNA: TGTGCCAGCAGTCGCAGGGTTTCGGGCGCCGAGCAGTACTTC. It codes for CASSRRVSGAEQYF.